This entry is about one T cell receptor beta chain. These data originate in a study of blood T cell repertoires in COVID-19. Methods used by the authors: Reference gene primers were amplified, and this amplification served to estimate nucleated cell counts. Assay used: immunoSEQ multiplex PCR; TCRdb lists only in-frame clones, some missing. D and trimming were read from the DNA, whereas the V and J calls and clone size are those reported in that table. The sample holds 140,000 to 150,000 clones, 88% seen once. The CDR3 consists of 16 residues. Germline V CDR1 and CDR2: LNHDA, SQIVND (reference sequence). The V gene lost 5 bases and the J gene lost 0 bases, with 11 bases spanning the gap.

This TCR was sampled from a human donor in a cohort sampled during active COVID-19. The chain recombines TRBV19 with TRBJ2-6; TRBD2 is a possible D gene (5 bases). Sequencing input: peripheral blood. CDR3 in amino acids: CASSGAVRSGANVLTF. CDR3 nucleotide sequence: TGTGCCAGTAGTGGAGCGGTCCGCTCTGGGGCCAACGTCCTGACTTTC. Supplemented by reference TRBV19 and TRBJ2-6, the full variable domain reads DGGITQSPKYLFRKEGQNVTLSCEQNLNHDAMYWYRQDPGQGLRLIYYSQIVNDFQKGDIAEGYSVSREKKESFPLTVTSAQKNPTAFYLCASSGAVRSGANVLTFGAGSRLTVL.